The rows below give T cell receptor beta chains drawn from one sample of a study of cytomegalovirus exposure and HLA in healthy donors. Profiling relied on immunoSEQ multiplex PCR, and the TCRdb table lists in-frame clones only, not all of them. Among 140,000 to 150,000 clones, 75% to 90% were seen once, and the ten largest hold approximately 4.1%. The sequenced sample consisted of PBMCs. Receptor source: a man aged 40-49 years in good health and CMV-seronegative. Each CDR3 is given with its conserved first and last residue. D genes are given only for firm matches. Only some rows state a clone size, as once, few, many or a class for expanded clones.

clone_size	v_call	d_call	j_call	cdr3_nt	cdr3_aa
NA	TRBV25-1	TRBD2	TRBJ2-1	TGTGCCAGCAGTGAATCACCCCGAACTAGCGGGGGGTACAATGAGCAGTTCTTC	CASSESPRTSGGYNEQFF
NA	TRBV7-2	NA	TRBJ2-3	TGTGCCAGCAGCTTAGCGGCTTTTACAGATACGCAGTATTTT	CASSLAAFTDTQYF
NA	TRBV30	TRBD1	TRBJ1-4	TGTGCCTGGACTCCCGGGACAGTCGGAAAACTGTTTTTT	CAWTPGTVGKLFF
NA	TRBV5-6	TRBD2	TRBJ2-1	TGTGCCAGCAGCTCGCTAGCGGGAATGAATAATGAGCAGTTCTTC	CASSSLAGMNNEQFF
NA	TRBV9	TRBD1	TRBJ2-5	TGTGCCAGCAGCGAGGGACAGCAAGAGACCCAGTACTTC	CASSEGQQETQYF
NA	TRBV27	NA	TRBJ2-7	TGTGCCAGCAGTTCCCCTTCCAGGGGGGCTATCTACGAGCAGTACTTC	CASSSPSRGAIYEQYF
once	TRBV7-7	NA	TRBJ2-5	TGTGCTAGCAGCTCAGGGGGGCCCCAAGAGACCCAGTACTTC	CASSSGGPQETQYF
NA	TRBV10-1	TRBD1	TRBJ2-3	TGCGCCAGCAGTGAGTTACGGACAGGGTGGACAGATACGCAGTATTTT	CASSELRTGWTDTQYF
NA	TRBV9	NA	TRBJ1-1	TGTGCCAGCAGCCCAATGGGGAGGATAGCGAACACTGAAGCTTTCTTT	CASSPMGRIANTEAFF
once	TRBV30	NA	TRBJ2-2	TGTGCCTGGAGTCCCAGTAACGCCGGGGAGCTGTTTTTT	CAWSPSNAGELFF
few	TRBV7-6	NA	TRBJ2-5	TGTGCCAGCAGCTCGGGAGAGGACCAAGAGACCCAGTACTTC	CASSSGEDQETQYF
NA	TRBV9	TRBD2	TRBJ2-7	TGTGCCAGCAGCACCGGGACTAGCGGGGGATCTCGGCAGTACTTC	CASSTGTSGGSRQYF
NA	TRBV2	TRBD1	TRBJ2-1	TGTGCCAGCATGGGAAGGGGGCTCTACAATGAGCAGTTCTTC	CASMGRGLYNEQFF
NA	TRBV5-1	TRBD1	TRBJ2-7	TGCGCCAGCAGCTTGGGACAGGGGATGGGCGAGCAGTACTTC	CASSLGQGMGEQYF
NA	TRBV21-1	NA	TRBJ2-1	TGTGCCAGCAGTGGCCGGTCGAAGGAGCGGGGGGACTACAATGAGCAGTTCTTC	CASSGRSKERGDYNEQFF
once	TRBV28	NA	TRBJ1-5	TGTGCCAGCACCCTGTGGGGGCCGGATCAGCCCCAGCATTTT	CASTLWGPDQPQHF
NA	TRBV27	NA	TRBJ2-3	TGTGCCAGCAGTTTAGTCTCCGGGGGACCATTAAATACGCAGTATTTT	CASSLVSGGPLNTQYF
NA	TRBV20-1	TRBD2	TRBJ2-1	TGCAGTGGGACGGGGGGCAATGAGCAGTTCTTC	CSGTGGNEQFF
NA	TRBV2	NA	TRBJ2-5	TGTGCCAGCTGGGCTCTTCAAGAGACCCAGTACTTC	CASWALQETQYF
NA	TRBV5-1	NA	TRBJ2-3	TGCGCCAGCAGCTTGGCCGGTAGCGGATTCACAGATACGCAGTATTTT	CASSLAGSGFTDTQYF
NA	TRBV27	TRBD2	TRBJ2-1	TGTGCCAGCAGTTTAGCGGGGGGGAACAATGAGCAGTTCTTC	CASSLAGGNNEQFF
NA	TRBV19	NA	TRBJ2-3	TGTGCCAGTAGTATCAGGGCAGGAGATACGCAGTATTTT	CASSIRAGDTQYF
NA	TRBV10-3	TRBD1	TRBJ1-2	TGTGCCATCAAACTTTCACCGACAGGGGGCGAGAGTGGCTACACCTTC	CAIKLSPTGGESGYTF
NA	TRBV20-1	NA	TRBJ2-5	TGCAGTGCTATGTCCCGAGAGACCCAGTACTTC	CSAMSRETQYF
few	TRBV6-1	NA	TRBJ1-5	TGTGCCAGCAGTGAGAGGAGCGGGTGGGGAAGTTATCAGCCCCAGCATTTT	CASSERSGWGSYQPQHF
NA	TRBV7-2	TRBD2	TRBJ2-5	TGTGCCAGCAGCTCTTTTCAGCTACCGGGGGGGCGCGAGACCCAGTACTTC	CASSSFQLPGGRETQYF